A single sample gave rise to the 29 T cell receptor beta chains below, sequenced in a study of blood T cell repertoires in COVID-19. The repertoire was sequenced with immunoSEQ multiplex PCR; TCRdb's copy has only in-frame clones and lacks some. Altogether about 400,000 clones are present, 85% to 90% being singletons, with the ten largest covering about 2.9%. Sequenced: peripheral blood. These receptors were collected from a human donor in a cohort sampled during active COVID-19.

This chain connects TRBV21-1 to TRBJ2-7; TRBD1, the table's D call, lacks a check against the DNA. TRBV21-1 is deemed a pseudogene. The CDR3 runs to 15 residues. The CDR3 sequence is CASSKVWDTLYEQYF. The CDR3 DNA is TGTGCCAGCAGCAAAGTTTGGGACACACTATACGAGCAGTACTTC.

The gene calls are TRBV25-1 and TRBJ2-1, with D perhaps matching TRBD1 (6 bases). Between the trimmed V and J ends, which lost 9 bases and 1 base, there was a span of 10 bases. This CDR3 has 13 amino acids. CDR1 is MGHDK and CDR2 is SYGVNS in the germline V gene. In DNA form, the CDR3 reads TGTGCCAGTACGGACAGTTCCTACAATGAGCAGTTCTTC. Protein: CASTDSSYNEQFF.

The V and J genes are TRBV9 and TRBJ2-3; 9 bases align to TRBD1. Unmatched junction bases numbered 6, after V lost 0 bases and J lost 4 bases. CDR1 and CDR2 (germline): SGDLS, YYNGEE. CDR3 length: 16 amino acids. CDR3 region: CASSVGDRGNSDTQYF. The CDR3 DNA follows: TGTGCCAGCAGCGTAGGAGACAGGGGGAACTCAGATACGCAGTATTTT.

The rearrangement links TRBV14 to TRBJ1-2; D is ambiguous. CDR3 length: 15 amino acids. V was pared by 0 bases and J by 2 bases, with 10 bases between. Per germline, CDR1 SGHDN and CDR2 FVKESK. Here the CDR3 DNA reads TGTGCCAGCAGCCAAGATATCTCACTAAACTATGGCTACACCTTC. It translates to CASSQDISLNYGYTF.

The chain uses TRBV6-1 and TRBJ1-1; 7 nucleotides match TRBD1. This CDR3 contains 14 residues. V lost 3 bases to trimming and J lost 6 bases; unmatched junction nucleotides: 7. Germline lookup yields CDR1 MNHNS and CDR2 SASEGT. The chain's CDR3 is CASSDAGGKAEAFF. CDR3 nucleotides: TGTGCCAGCAGTGACGCAGGGGGTAAGGCTGAAGCTTTCTTT.

V gene TRBV6-5 combines with J gene TRBJ1-5, with D hard to call. The V gene's germline CDR1 is MNHEY and CDR2 SVGAGI. The ends were cut back, 6 bases at V and 4 bases at J, with 10 bases in the middle. This CDR3 spans 13 amino acids. The CDR3 loop reads CASSLTLNQPQHF. In nucleotides, the CDR3 is TGTGCCAGCAGCCTGACACTGAATCAGCCCCAGCATTTT.

This chain links TRBV6-6 with TRBJ2-5; 10 bases map to TRBD1. CDR1 and CDR2 from the germline V gene are MNHNY and SVGAGI (reference sequence). The CDR3 sequence is 15 residues long. With V trimmed by 4 bases and J by 3 bases, 5 bases remained unmatched. In nucleotides, the CDR3 is TGTGCCAGCAGTTCCGGACAGGGGGAGAAAGAGACCCAGTACTTC. This sequence encodes CASSSGQGEKETQYF.

The chain carries TRBV27 and TRBJ2-7; D is unresolved. CDR3 length: 16 residues. Deletions cut 0 bases from V and 0 bases from J, with 12 bases between. CDR1 and CDR2 (germline): MNHEY, SMNVEV (reference sequence). The CDR3 region has the DNA TGTGCCAGCAGTTTATCTGTGGTACTGAGCTCCTACGAGCAGTACTTC. It is translated as CASSLSVVLSSYEQYF.

The chain combines TRBV5-1 with TRBJ1-6, with D possibly TRBD1 on 6 matching bases. Germline CDR1 and CDR2: SGHRS and YFSETQ. The length of the CDR3 is 13 residues. V was clipped by 4 bases and J by 9 bases, with 11 bases between them. For the CDR3, the DNA is TGCGCCAGCAGCCCGGACAGATTTTCACCCCTCCACTTT. Protein product: CASSPDRFSPLHF.

The V call is TRBV6-6, the J call TRBJ1-1; D is perhaps TRBD1 (6 bases). Per the germline V gene, CDR1 is MNHNY and CDR2 is SVGAGI (reference sequence). Trimming left V 4 bases short and J 4 bases short, with 19 bases between. The CDR3 contains 16 residues. This CDR3 reads CASSSGAYRAVTEAFF. CDR3 nucleotides: TGTGCCAGCAGTTCTGGGGCTTACAGGGCTGTCACTGAAGCTTTCTTT.

The CDR3 DNA reads TGTGCCAGCAGCCCGAGGACAGGACGAAACACCGGGGAGCTGTTTTTT. It is translated as CASSPRTGRNTGELFF. J is TRBJ2-2 and V is TRBV11-3, with TRBD1 matching over 7 bases. The CDR3 extends over 16 amino acids. Per the germline V gene, CDR1 is SGHNT and CDR2 is YENEEA. The ends lost 5 bases at V and 2 bases at J; junction bases unmatched: 8.

This sequence joins TRBV5-6 and TRBJ2-3; 14 nucleotides align to TRBD2. Germline V CDR1 and CDR2: SGHDT, YYEEEE. With V trimmed by 4 bases and J by 1 base, 11 bases remained unmatched. The CDR3 is 19 amino acids. The DNA for the CDR3 is TGTGCCAGCAGCCCCGGGACTAGCGGGAGTGGGTGGGGCACAGATACGCAGTATTTT. Translating gives CASSPGTSGSGWGTDTQYF.

The J gene is TRBJ2-1, the V gene TRBV6-2 or TRBV6-3, with 12 bases identical to TRBD2. Germline CDR1 reads MNHEY; CDR2 reads SVGEGT. Germline trimming cut 6 bases from V and 8 bases from J; bases unmatched to any gene: 11. The CDR3 covers 16 residues. CDR3 bases: TGTGCCAGCAGCCGACTAGCGGGAGTGGTATCCTATGAGCAGTTCTTC. This codes for CASSRLAGVVSYEQFF.

The rearrangement links TRBV18 to TRBJ2-1, with 9 bases identical to TRBD2. The V and J ends lost 6 bases and 10 bases, in that order; junction bases with no gene match: 10. The CDR3 spans 14 residues. The germline gives CDR1 KGHSH, CDR2 LQKENI. In nucleotides, the CDR3 is TGTGCCAGCTCCTCCGCGGGACTAGCTGGGGAGCAGTTCTTC. Amino acids: CASSSAGLAGEQFF.

This chain uses TRBV7-3 with TRBJ2-1, with 7 bases identical to TRBD2. The germline V gene encodes CDR1 SGHTA and CDR2 FQGTGA. CDR3 length: 15 residues. Trimming took 3 bases from V and 1 from J; bases not matched to a gene: 3. The CDR3 region has the DNA TGTGCCAGCAGCTTGGCGGGGGAGTCCTACAATGAGCAGTTCTTC. Translation gives CASSLAGESYNEQFF.

The chain uses TRBV21-1 and TRBJ2-4; the D segment call TRBD1 is taken from the table without a DNA check. TRBV21-1 is labeled a pseudogene. CDR3 size: 15 residues. CDR3 loop: CASSTGTGAGGIQYF. In nucleotides, the CDR3 is TGTGCCAGCAGCACTGGAACAGGGGCTGGGGGCATTCAGTACTTC.

The CDR3 loop reads CASSRPGLINEQFF. The CDR3 DNA reads as TGTGCCAGCAGCCGACCGGGACTGATCAATGAGCAGTTCTTC. This rearrangement joins TRBV7-3 to TRBJ2-1; tentatively, D is TRBD2 (6 bases). The V gene lost 5 bases and the J gene lost 6 bases, with 14 bases spanning the gap. CDR3 length: 14 amino acids. CDR1 is SGHTA, CDR2 FQGTGA, per germline.

The J gene is TRBJ2-7, the V gene TRBV19; 10 bases fit TRBD1. The CDR3 runs to 15 residues. Germline CDR1 and CDR2: LNHDA and SQIVND (reference sequence). The trim removed 4 bases at V and 6 bases at J, leaving 9 bases unmatched. CDR3 nucleotides: TGTGCCAGTAGTACCGCCGGGACAGGGGCAGGCGAGCAGTACTTC. Encoded protein: CASSTAGTGAGEQYF.

V usage is TRBV3-1 (or the pseudogene TRBV3-2) and J usage is TRBJ1-4; TRBD1 matches 7 bases. The CDR3 has 14 amino acids. The germline gives CDR1 LGHDT, CDR2 YNNKEL (reference sequence). The V gene end was trimmed by 4 bases and the J gene end by 4 bases; junction bases not matched to a gene: 3. The CDR3 loop is CASSPGQRNEKLFF. DNA of the CDR3: TGTGCCAGCAGCCCGGGACAGCGTAATGAAAAACTGTTTTTT.

The chain is built from TRBV4-1 and TRBJ2-3; D gene unclear. The CDR3 consists of 13 residues. Germline values: CDR1 MGHRA, CDR2 YSYEKL. Deletions cut 4 bases from V and 0 bases from J, with 5 bases between. Written as DNA, the CDR3 is TGCGCCAGCAGCCCTATAAGCACAGATACGCAGTATTTT. Its protein product is CASSPISTDTQYF.

The rearrangement uses TRBV19 and TRBJ2-2, with 7 bases identical to TRBD1. Germline values: CDR1 LNHDA, CDR2 SQIVND (reference sequence). The junction had 18 bases not matched to a gene; V was cut back by 7 bases and J by 1 base. The CDR3 runs to 19 residues. The CDR3 nucleotides read TGTGCCAGTACCGGACTGACCCGATACAGGGGAATGAACACCGGGGAGCTGTTTTTT. Its translation is CASTGLTRYRGMNTGELFF.

The table lists this clone with a few counts. The V gene is TRBV5-1, the J gene TRBJ2-1, with a weak D call TRBD1 (5 bases). The germline gives CDR1 SGHRS, CDR2 YFSETQ. This CDR3 contains 13 residues. Trimming removed 0 bases at V and 7 bases at J, with 8 bases between. In DNA, the CDR3 is TGCGCCAGCAGCTTGGAGTCAGGGAATGAGCAGTTCTTC. This sequence encodes CASSLESGNEQFF.

The chain uses TRBV19 and TRBJ2-4; D perhaps matches TRBD2 (5 bases). V gave up 5 bases and J gave up 0 bases, with 14 bases separating them. Looked up from germline, CDR1 is LNHDA and CDR2 is SQIVND (reference sequence). The CDR3 contains 16 residues. As DNA, the CDR3 is TGTGCCAGTAGTGGTAACCCCCGGGAAGCCAAAAACATTCAGTACTTC. It codes for CASSGNPREAKNIQYF.

The rearrangement links TRBV29-1 to TRBJ2-5; D call uncertain. The CDR3 runs 11 residues. Per germline, CDR1 SQVTM and CDR2 ANQGSEA. V lost 5 bases and J 5 bases, leaving 9 bases between the germline ends. CDR3 protein: CSVLKRETQYF. The CDR3 DNA reads as TGCAGCGTTCTGAAGAGGGAGACCCAGTACTTC.

The gene calls are TRBV7-9 and TRBJ1-2; no clear D. Germline CDR1 SEHNR, CDR2 FQNEAQ (reference sequence). This CDR3 spans 13 amino acids. The ends were cut back, 8 bases at V and 4 bases at J, with 14 bases in the middle. CDR3 in amino acids: CASPGGEIYGYTF. The CDR3 coding sequence is TGTGCCAGCCCCGGCGGAGAAATCTATGGCTACACCTTC.

The chain carries TRBV7-9 and TRBJ1-2; D perhaps matches TRBD1 (5 bases). The germline V gene has CDR1 SEHNR and CDR2 FQNEAQ (reference sequence). V lost 4 bases and J lost 9, with 18 bases in between. The CDR3 is 14 amino acids. CDR3 sequence reads: CASSYLRRGESYTF. CDR3 coding DNA: TGTGCCAGCAGCTATCTACGGCGGGGCGAGAGCTACACCTTC.

The rearrangement joins TRBV4-2 to TRBJ2-2; weak D call: TRBD1 (6 bases). Germline CDR1 and CDR2: LGHNA and YNFKEQ. The V end was cut by 5 bases, the J end by 2 bases, with 15 bases between. The CDR3 runs to 16 residues. CDR3 residues: CASSTGEDRNTGELFF. The CDR3 DNA reads as TGTGCCAGCAGCACAGGTGAGGACAGAAACACCGGGGAGCTGTTTTTT.

The J gene is TRBJ2-7, the V gene TRBV7-8; 7 bases agree with TRBD1. With V trimmed by 4 bases and J by 1 base, 13 bases remained unmatched. The CDR3 spans 17 residues. CDR1 SGHVS and CDR2 FQNEAQ come from the germline V gene. CDR3 bases: TGTGCCAGCAGCTCTAGCAGAGGGACAGCAAAATCCTACGAGCAGTACTTC. Residues: CASSSSRGTAKSYEQYF.

The chain recombines TRBV19 with TRBJ1-6, with 9 bases lining up with TRBD1. Losses at the gene ends were 5 bases for V and 10 bases for J; bases not matched to a gene: 6. The CDR3 covers 14 residues. The germline V gene has CDR1 LNHDA and CDR2 SQIVND (reference sequence). This chain's CDR3 is CASSGTGFGSPLHF. The CDR3 coding sequence is TGTGCCAGTAGTGGGACAGGGTTCGGATCACCCCTCCACTTT.